These T cell receptor beta chains were read from a single sample in a study of neurological immune-mediated disorders. TCRdb analysed the 5' RACE reads with MiXCR anew, one entry per CDR3 protein. The sample consists of about 45,000 distinct CDR3 sequences, 13% of them appearing once. Material: PBMCs. Source of these receptors: a man aged 30 to 45 in good health. Each CDR3 is given with its conserved first and last residue. The order of the fields is V gene, clone size, J gene, D gene, CDR3 DNA, CDR3 protein. The D gene is left open where the match is weak. Size values are once, few and many counts, or a class for expanded clones, and some rows have none.

V: TRBV3-1; size: many; J: TRBJ2-1; D: .; DNA: TGTGCCAGCAGCCAAGGGCGAGGGGATGAGCAGTTCTTC; CDR3: CASSQGRGDEQFF
V: TRBV7-9; size: many; J: TRBJ2-5; D: .; DNA: TGTGCCAGCAGCTTAGCGCCCGGGAGTTTGGGGACCCAGTACTTC; CDR3: CASSLAPGSLGTQYF
V: TRBV20-1; size: many; J: TRBJ2-3; D: TRBD2; DNA: TGCAGTGCTTCTAGCGGAAACAAACATACGCAGTATTTT; CDR3: CSASSGNKHTQYF
V: TRBV6-2/TRBV6-3; size: many; J: TRBJ2-5; D: TRBD2; DNA: TGTGCCAGCAGTTACGGACTAGCGGGAGGAGTGTTCCAAGAGACCCAGTACTTC; CDR3: CASSYGLAGGVFQETQYF
V: TRBV11-2; size: many; J: TRBJ2-1; D: .; DNA: TGTGCCAGCAGCTTAGAAGGGGGGTTGAACAATGAGCAGTTCTTC; CDR3: CASSLEGGLNNEQFF
V: TRBV27; size: few; J: TRBJ2-6; D: TRBD1; DNA: TGTGCCAGCAGTGGGACAGAAATCTTTCTCTCTGGGGCCAACGTCCTGACTTTC; CDR3: CASSGTEIFLSGANVLTF
V: TRBV5-1; size: .; J: TRBJ2-5; D: .; DNA: TGCGCCAGCCCGTTTGGTCAGGTGCAAGAGACCCAGTACTTC; CDR3: CASPFGQVQETQYF
V: TRBV20-1; size: many; J: TRBJ2-2; D: .; DNA: TGCAGTGCTAGCTGGGGACGGCTCACCGGGGAGCTGTTTTTT; CDR3: CSASWGRLTGELFF
V: TRBV7-2; size: many; J: TRBJ2-2; D: .; DNA: TGTGCCAGCAGCTTTCTTGGTTCGGGCACCGGGGAGCTGTTTTTT; CDR3: CASSFLGSGTGELFF
V: TRBV15; size: many; J: TRBJ1-5; D: .; DNA: TGTGCCACCAGCGTCCGGGACAATAGCAATCAGCCCCAGCATTTT; CDR3: CATSVRDNSNQPQHF
V: TRBV6-1; size: many; J: TRBJ2-1; D: .; DNA: TGTGCCAGCAGTCCACGGGCTGTTAACAATGAGCAGTTCTTC; CDR3: CASSPRAVNNEQFF
V: TRBV4-2; size: .; J: TRBJ2-3; D: TRBD2; DNA: TGTGCCAGCAGCCAAGGACTAGCGGGAGGGCCGACAGATACGCAGTATTTT; CDR3: CASSQGLAGGPTDTQYF
V: TRBV5-1; size: .; J: TRBJ2-2; D: .; DNA: .; CDR3: CASSFYICSAPHWNTGELFF
V: TRBV5-1; size: .; J: TRBJ1-1; D: .; DNA: TGCGCCAGCAGCCTTAGAATAACGGGGGAGAACACTGAAGCTTTCTTT; CDR3: CASSLRITGENTEAFF
V: TRBV27; size: many; J: TRBJ1-5; D: TRBD1; DNA: TGTGCCAGCAGTGGAGGGACAGGGGGCCAGCCCCAGCATTTT; CDR3: CASSGGTGGQPQHF
V: TRBV7-3; size: many; J: TRBJ2-1; D: .; DNA: TGTGCCAGCAGCCTAGCAGATTGGAGAGGCAATGAGCAGTTCTTC; CDR3: CASSLADWRGNEQFF
V: TRBV28; size: many; J: TRBJ1-5; D: .; DNA: TGTGCCAGCAGTTTACAGGGCTACAATCAGCCCCAGCATTTT; CDR3: CASSLQGYNQPQHF
V: TRBV28; size: many; J: TRBJ1-2; D: TRBD1; DNA: TGTGCCAGCAGTCCGGGACAGGGCGTCTATGGCTACACCTTC; CDR3: CASSPGQGVYGYTF
V: TRBV7-2; size: many; J: TRBJ2-3; D: TRBD1; DNA: TGTGCCAGCAGCTCCTGGACAGGGGTGACAGATACGCAGTATTTT; CDR3: CASSSWTGVTDTQYF
V: TRBV5-5; size: many; J: TRBJ2-2; D: TRBD2; DNA: TGTGCCAGCAACAGCGGGAGGGCTACCGGGGAGCTGTTTTTT; CDR3: CASNSGRATGELFF
V: TRBV3-1; size: .; J: TRBJ2-7; D: TRBD2; DNA: TGTGCCAGCAGCCAAGAGGGGGGGAGCTCCTACGAGCAGTACTTC; CDR3: CASSQEGGSSYEQYF
V: TRBV3-1; size: many; J: TRBJ1-2; D: .; DNA: TGTGCCAGCAGCCAAGATCCGACCTACTATGGCTACACCTTC; CDR3: CASSQDPTYYGYTF
V: TRBV5-1; size: many; J: TRBJ2-5; D: .; DNA: TGCGCCAGCACGTCGACGGAAGAAGAGACCCAGTACTTC; CDR3: CASTSTEEETQYF
V: TRBV12-3/TRBV12-4; size: many; J: TRBJ2-2; D: TRBD2; DNA: TGTGCCAGCAGTTTAGCGGCTAGCGGAACGAACACCGGGGAGCTGTTTTTT; CDR3: CASSLAASGTNTGELFF
V: TRBV30; size: few; J: TRBJ1-1; D: .; DNA: TGTGCCTGGTCTCCCGGGATAGGGAACACTGAAGCTTTCTTT; CDR3: CAWSPGIGNTEAFF
V: TRBV10-1; size: many; J: TRBJ2-1; D: TRBD2; DNA: TGCGCCAGCAGTTACCCCGGGACTAGCAGCAATGAGCAGTTCTTC; CDR3: CASSYPGTSSNEQFF
V: TRBV20-1; size: many; J: TRBJ1-2; D: .; DNA: TGCAGTGCTGCCTCGGGGGCCGGTGTAGGTGGCTACACCTTC; CDR3: CSAASGAGVGGYTF
V: TRBV28; size: .; J: TRBJ1-2; D: .; DNA: TGTGCCAGCAGTTTAGGGGGGGCGGTCCAATCCTTC; CDR3: CASSLGGAVQSF
V: TRBV7-2; size: .; J: TRBJ2-2; D: TRBD2; DNA: TGTGCCAGCAGCCCCCGGCGGGAGGGCTACGAGCGTCCAGGGGCCGGGGAGCTGTTTTTT; CDR3: CASSPRREGYERPGAGELFF
V: TRBV7-2; size: many; J: TRBJ2-1; D: TRBD1; DNA: TGTGCCAGCAGCTACCTCGGACAGGGGGGTGAGCAGTTCTTC; CDR3: CASSYLGQGGEQFF
V: TRBV29-1; size: many; J: TRBJ2-1; D: TRBD2; DNA: TGCAGCGTTGAGGACAATAGCGGGAGGAATGAGCAGTTCTTC; CDR3: CSVEDNSGRNEQFF
V: TRBV28; size: many; J: TRBJ2-7; D: TRBD1; DNA: TGTGCCAGCACCGATCACGGACAGGGCTACGAGCAGTACTTC; CDR3: CASTDHGQGYEQYF
V: TRBV5-1; size: .; J: TRBJ2-2; D: .; DNA: TGCGCCAGCAGCTTGGCCGGGACGGCGACCGGGGAGCTGTTTTTT; CDR3: CASSLAGTATGELFF
V: TRBV5-1; size: .; J: TRBJ2-7; D: .; DNA: TGCGCCAGCAGCAGGAACGGTGGCAGAGGCTTAAGAGAGCAGTACTTC; CDR3: CASSRNGGRGLREQYF
V: TRBV10-3; size: many; J: TRBJ1-5; D: .; DNA: TGTGCCATCAGTTCGACAGGAGGGTCTAGCAATCAGCCCCAGCATTTT; CDR3: CAISSTGGSSNQPQHF
V: TRBV27; size: .; J: TRBJ1-1; D: .; DNA: TGTGCCAGCTATTCTGGGGCTGAAGCTTTCTTT; CDR3: CASYSGAEAFF
V: TRBV29-1; size: many; J: TRBJ2-7; D: .; DNA: TGCAGCGTTGCGGTAGTTTCCTACGAGCAGTACTTC; CDR3: CSVAVVSYEQYF
V: TRBV20-1; size: once; J: TRBJ2-5; D: TRBD2; DNA: TGCAGTGCTAAAAATCCCCGGACTAGCGAAGAGACCCAGTACTTC; CDR3: CSAKNPRTSEETQYF
V: TRBV28; size: many; J: TRBJ2-5; D: .; DNA: TGTGCCAGCAGTCTCCTGGCGGGGGAGACCCAGTACTTC; CDR3: CASSLLAGETQYF
V: TRBV11-2; size: many; J: TRBJ2-7; D: TRBD2; DNA: TGTGCCAGCAGCGACCCGTTTCGGTTCCTAGCGGGGACCTACGAGCAGTACTTC; CDR3: CASSDPFRFLAGTYEQYF
V: TRBV18; size: few; J: TRBJ2-7; D: .; DNA: TGTGCCAGCTCACCACCAGGGGGTGGGCAGTACTTC; CDR3: CASSPPGGGQYF
V: TRBV12-3/TRBV12-4; size: many; J: TRBJ1-5; D: .; DNA: TGTGCCAGCAGTAAGGACGGGAATAGCAATCAGCCCCAGCATTTT; CDR3: CASSKDGNSNQPQHF
V: TRBV28; size: many; J: TRBJ2-7; D: .; DNA: TGTGCCAGCAGTTTAGGTGACAGTGTATACGAGCAGTACTTC; CDR3: CASSLGDSVYEQYF
V: TRBV5-1; size: many; J: TRBJ2-1; D: TRBD2; DNA: TGCGCCAGCAGCTTGGTCTCGAGCGGGAGGGATAATGAGCAGTTCTTC; CDR3: CASSLVSSGRDNEQFF
V: TRBV24-1; size: many; J: TRBJ2-2; D: .; DNA: TGTGCCACCAGTGCCCGGACAAAATACACCGGGGAGCTGTTTTTT; CDR3: CATSARTKYTGELFF
V: TRBV20-1; size: many; J: TRBJ1-1; D: .; DNA: TGCAGTGCGGGGACGGGGGAACCTGAAGCTTTCTTT; CDR3: CSAGTGEPEAFF
V: TRBV2; size: many; J: TRBJ2-3; D: .; DNA: TGTGCCAGCAGTACTACAGATACGCAGTATTTT; CDR3: CASSTTDTQYF
V: TRBV28; size: many; J: TRBJ2-7; D: .; DNA: TGTGCCAGCAGTCCTCCAGGATTATACGAGCAGTACTTC; CDR3: CASSPPGLYEQYF
V: TRBV29-1; size: .; J: TRBJ2-4; D: .; DNA: TGCAGCGTACTGACTAGTGGGAGTGACATTCAGTACTTC; CDR3: CSVLTSGSDIQYF
V: TRBV2; size: .; J: TRBJ2-3; D: TRBD2; DNA: TGCGCCAGCAGACTAGCGGGAGCGGCAGATACGCAGTATTTT; CDR3: CASRLAGAADTQYF
V: TRBV28; size: many; J: TRBJ2-1; D: .; DNA: TGTGCCAGCAGTAGGGGACTCCTCTCCTACAATGAGCAGTTCTTC; CDR3: CASSRGLLSYNEQFF
V: TRBV29-1; size: many; J: TRBJ2-1; D: .; DNA: TGCAGCGCTCCCGGGACTGGACCGTCCTACAATGAGCAGTTCTTC; CDR3: CSAPGTGPSYNEQFF
V: TRBV6-2/TRBV6-3; size: many; J: TRBJ2-7; D: .; DNA: TGTGCCAGCAGTTACTCAGTCACAGAGAAACCTTCCTACGAGCAGTACTTC; CDR3: CASSYSVTEKPSYEQYF
V: TRBV20-1; size: many; J: TRBJ2-7; D: .; DNA: TGCAGTGCTAGTATGGGGGTGTTCCCCTACGAGCAGTACTTC; CDR3: CSASMGVFPYEQYF
V: TRBV5-1; size: many; J: TRBJ1-2; D: .; DNA: TGCGCCAGCAGCTTGGAACAGGGAAGGAGCTACACCTTC; CDR3: CASSLEQGRSYTF
V: TRBV7-2; size: many; J: TRBJ2-2; D: .; DNA: TGTGCCAGCAGCTTCCGACGGGGCGGGGAGCTGTTTTTT; CDR3: CASSFRRGGELFF
V: TRBV7-9; size: many; J: TRBJ2-2; D: .; DNA: TGTGCCAGCAGCTTGAGGTCCGGGAACACCGGGGAGCTGTTTTTT; CDR3: CASSLRSGNTGELFF
V: TRBV9; size: many; J: TRBJ2-1; D: .; DNA: TGTGCCAGCAGCGTAGACCCCTATACGGAGACCTACAATGAGCAGTTCTTC; CDR3: CASSVDPYTETYNEQFF
V: TRBV27; size: many; J: TRBJ1-4; D: TRBD1; DNA: TGTGCCAGCGGTCGGCTGACAGGGGTGAATGAAAAACTGTTTTTT; CDR3: CASGRLTGVNEKLFF